Listed below are T cell receptor beta chains from one sample, sequenced in a study of control samples from healthy donors and cancer patients. Here immunoSEQ multiplex PCR was the method, and the copy in TCRdb shows in-frame clones only, minus some. The table shows 100,000 or so clones, with around four fifths occurring only once. Specimen: blood. The receptors were gathered from a woman between 50 and 59 years old in good health. Each CDR3 is given with its conserved first and last residue. The order of the fields is clone size, J gene, D gene, V gene, CDR3 DNA, CDR3 protein. A D gene is named only where the DNA matches it firmly. Clone size is stated in some rows and not others, as once, few, many or a class when expanded.

clone size: .; J gene: TRBJ1-2; D gene: .; V gene: TRBV4-3; CDR3 DNA: TGCGCCAGCAGCCAAGGCCGTGGGGATGGCTACACCTTC; CDR3 protein: CASSQGRGDGYTF
clone size: .; J gene: TRBJ1-3; D gene: .; V gene: TRBV4-2; CDR3 DNA: TGTGCCAGCAGCCAAGATCGTATGCTGACAGTCTCTGGAAACACCATATATTTT; CDR3 protein: CASSQDRMLTVSGNTIYF
clone size: .; J gene: TRBJ2-5; D gene: TRBD1; V gene: TRBV3-1/TRBV3-2; CDR3 DNA: TGTGCCAGCAGCCAAGCAGCCCCAGGGGGCGCAAAAGAGACCCAGTACTTC; CDR3 protein: CASSQAAPGGAKETQYF
clone size: .; J gene: TRBJ1-2; D gene: .; V gene: TRBV7-9; CDR3 DNA: TGTGCCAGCAACAAGGCGGGAGGGGATGGCTACACCTTC; CDR3 protein: CASNKAGGDGYTF
clone size: .; J gene: TRBJ2-7; D gene: .; V gene: TRBV13; CDR3 DNA: TGTGCCAGCAGCTTACGCCCCTCAAGGGAGCAGTACTTC; CDR3 protein: CASSLRPSREQYF
clone size: .; J gene: TRBJ1-2; D gene: .; V gene: TRBV7-8; CDR3 DNA: TGTGCCAGCAGGGGATATGACTATGGCTACACCTTC; CDR3 protein: CASRGYDYGYTF
clone size: few; J gene: TRBJ1-1; D gene: TRBD1; V gene: TRBV27; CDR3 DNA: TGTGCCAGCAGACCGATGACAGGGGGCGCGTTCACTGAAGCTTTCTTT; CDR3 protein: CASRPMTGGAFTEAFF
clone size: .; J gene: TRBJ1-5; D gene: .; V gene: TRBV5-1; CDR3 DNA: TGCGCCAGCAGCTCACAGGGAGGCAATCGGCCCCAGCATTTT; CDR3 protein: CASSSQGGNRPQHF
clone size: few; J gene: TRBJ1-5; D gene: .; V gene: TRBV25-1; CDR3 DNA: TGTGCCAGCAGTCTCGACGGGAATCAGCCCCAGCATTTT; CDR3 protein: CASSLDGNQPQHF
clone size: .; J gene: TRBJ2-7; D gene: .; V gene: TRBV5-4; CDR3 DNA: TGTGCCAGCAGCTTGCTAGGCGGGGATTTCTCCGAGCAGTACTTC; CDR3 protein: CASSLLGGDFSEQYF
clone size: .; J gene: TRBJ1-5; D gene: .; V gene: TRBV6-2/TRBV6-3; CDR3 DNA: TGTGCCAGCAGTACCACAGTGGGAAATCAGCCCCAGCATTTT; CDR3 protein: CASSTTVGNQPQHF
clone size: .; J gene: TRBJ1-1; D gene: TRBD1; V gene: TRBV28; CDR3 DNA: TGTGCCAGCAGTTTACAAGACAGGGTGAGGACTGAAGCTTTCTTT; CDR3 protein: CASSLQDRVRTEAFF
clone size: .; J gene: TRBJ2-3; D gene: TRBD2; V gene: TRBV6-5; CDR3 DNA: TGTGCCAGCAGCTACACTACTAGCGAAACAGATACGCAGTATTTT; CDR3 protein: CASSYTTSETDTQYF
clone size: .; J gene: TRBJ2-4; D gene: TRBD2; V gene: TRBV5-4; CDR3 DNA: TGTGCCAGCAGCTTAATAGTTCTAGCGGGGTTAGCCAAAAACATTCAGTACTTC; CDR3 protein: CASSLIVLAGLAKNIQYF
clone size: .; J gene: TRBJ1-2; D gene: .; V gene: TRBV6-2/TRBV6-3; CDR3 DNA: TGTGCCAGCAGTTCGCCGACCCCTACCCGTTATGGCTACACCTTC; CDR3 protein: CASSSPTPTRYGYTF